The source of this TCR beta chain is a study of cytomegalovirus exposure and HLA in healthy donors. Study-level information: Unique TCR beta sequences numbering approximately 120 million came from approximately 180 million T cells in an earlier analysis.

Use of 60 Vbeta and 13 Jbeta primers characterized the PCR. Produced via immunoSEQ multiplex PCR; TCRdb's table is partial and in-frame only. The sample records 95,000 to 150,000 clones, 81% being singletons. Germline CDR1 LNHDA, CDR2 SQIVND (reference sequence). V lost 7 bases, J lost 0 bases, and 8 bases stayed unmatched. This CDR3 spans 15 amino acids. Concerning this clone: No antigen is known for it.

Overall study results and limits: The only immune exposure information that was available was CMV serostatus. It was taken for granted in presence/absence analyses that sequencing depth across donors was roughly uniform.

The chain couples TRBV19 to TRBJ1-1; TRBD1 agrees at 7 bases. The sequenced sample was PBMCs. The origin of this receptor is a man aged 18 to 29 in good health and CMV-seronegative. The CDR3 loop is CASTAGQSLNTEAFF. The CDR3 DNA sequence: TGTGCCAGTACCGCGGGACAGAGTCTGAACACTGAAGCTTTCTTT.